The 30 T cell receptor beta chains below come from one sample, sequenced in a study of blood T cell repertoires in COVID-19. Using immunoSEQ multiplex PCR, the repertoire was profiled, and TCRdb retains in-frame clones only, with some absent. The sample comprises around 85,000 clones, around 89% of which are singletons, and less than 1.5% rests with the top ten. The sample was PBMCs or T cells enriched from blood (not recorded which). The source of these receptors is a woman aged 50 to 60 with acute COVID-19.

The V gene is TRBV30, the J gene TRBJ2-2; the match to TRBD2 covers 9 bases. The CDR3 is made up of 16 amino acids. Germline-derived CDR1 and CDR2 are GTSNPN and SVGIG (reference sequence). Losses at the gene ends were 4 bases for V and 4 bases for J; bases not matched to a gene: 10. The CDR3 sequence is CAWNAGGAGATGELFF. The DNA for the CDR3 is TGTGCCTGGAACGCGGGGGGGGCAGGGGCCACCGGGGAGCTGTTTTTT.

This sequence joins TRBV15 and TRBJ1-2, with 9 bases matching TRBD1. The CDR3 totals 15 residues. Germline CDR1 reads LNHNV; CDR2 reads YYDKDF (reference sequence). Trimming took 2 bases from V and 2 from J; bases not matched to a gene: 3. The CDR3 here is CATSRTTGGNYGYTF. The DNA for the CDR3 is TGTGCCACCAGCAGAACTACAGGGGGCAACTATGGCTACACCTTC.

This chain joins TRBV19 and TRBJ1-1; D may be TRBD1 (6 bases). With 10 bases removed from V and 2 bases from J, the gap between germline ends came to 20 bases. The CDR3 has 15 amino acids. Germline CDR1 reads LNHDA; CDR2 reads SQIVND (reference sequence). DNA for the CDR3: TGTGCCACAACAGACCACCCCAGGGGTAACACTGAAGCTTTCTTT. It is translated as CATTDHPRGNTEAFF.

The V and J genes are TRBV2 and TRBJ1-1; D ambiguous. CDR3 length: 14 residues. Trimming pared 0 bases from V and 7 bases from J, leaving 12 bases between. Germline V gives CDR1 SNHLY, CDR2 FYNNEI. The CDR3 here is CASSEALYGVEAFF. The CDR3 DNA follows: TGTGCCAGCAGTGAAGCTCTTTATGGAGTTGAAGCTTTCTTT.

The J gene is TRBJ2-1, the V gene TRBV4-3, with 9 bases aligning to TRBD2. V shed 0 bases, J shed 8 bases, and the junction held 11 bases outside the gene matches. Germline V gives CDR1 LGHNA, CDR2 YSLEER. This CDR3 has 17 residues. CDR3 sequence reads: CASSQDQGGGGGDEQFF. The CDR3 DNA sequence: TGCGCCAGCAGCCAAGATCAGGGCGGGGGGGGTGGCGATGAGCAGTTCTTC.

The chain joins TRBV11-2 to TRBJ1-2; D is ambiguous. The ends were cut back, 1 base at V and 9 bases at J, with 6 bases in the middle. From germline, CDR1 is SGHAT and CDR2 FQNNGV. The CDR3 runs to 11 residues. The CDR3 here is CASSLGYSYTF. The CDR3 DNA reads as TGTGCCAGCAGCTTAGGGTACAGCTACACCTTC.

The rearrangement joins TRBV11-3 to TRBJ2-3, with a tentative D call TRBD2 (7 bases). The CDR3 has 17 residues. The V and J ends lost 4 bases and 0 bases respectively, with 17 bases between them. Germline V gene sequence: CDR1 SGHNT, CDR2 YENEEA. CDR3 residues: CASSSTLSGGSTDTQYF. The CDR3 DNA reads as TGTGCCAGCAGCTCGACCCTCTCGGGGGGCAGCACAGATACGCAGTATTTT.

The rearrangement joins TRBV9 to TRBJ1-2; 8 bases map to TRBD1. Trimming at V came to 0 bases and at J to 6 bases, leaving 13 bases not matched to a gene. The V gene's germline CDR1 is SGDLS and CDR2 YYNGEE. This CDR3 has 17 amino acids. The CDR3 region has the DNA TGTGCCAGCAGCGTAGACCCCAGGACAACAGGGGGACATGGCTACACCTTC. This codes for CASSVDPRTTGGHGYTF.

The genes are TRBV27 and TRBJ1-6; possibly TRBD1 for D (6 bases). V was clipped by 5 bases and J by 5 bases, with 16 bases between them. Per the germline V gene, CDR1 is MNHEY and CDR2 is SMNVEV (reference sequence). The CDR3 sequence is 16 residues long. CDR3 protein: CASSAKQGLNNSPLHF. CDR3 nucleotides: TGTGCCAGCAGTGCAAAACAGGGCCTTAATAATTCACCCCTCCACTTT.

This chain connects TRBV7-2 to TRBJ2-7, with TRBD2 matching 11 bases. Looked up from germline, CDR1 is SGHTA and CDR2 is FQGNSA. The V and J ends lost 3 bases and 6 bases, in that order; junction bases with no gene match: 4. This CDR3 contains 14 residues. CDR3 sequence reads: CASSFSLAGGEQYF. The DNA of the CDR3 is TGTGCCAGCAGCTTCAGCCTAGCGGGAGGCGAGCAGTACTTC.

The chain recombines TRBV6-5 with TRBJ1-6; 7 bases agree with TRBD1. The CDR3 has 14 residues. CDR1 is MNHEY and CDR2 is SVGAGI in the germline V gene. With 5 bases clipped from V and 8 bases from J, the junction kept 6 bases outside the gene matches. This CDR3 reads CASSLQGMDSPLHF. DNA of the CDR3: TGTGCCAGCAGTCTACAGGGGATGGATTCACCCCTCCACTTT.

The CDR3 protein is CATGDRNNISPYEQYF. The CDR3 nucleotides are TGTGCCACCGGGGACAGGAATAATATAAGCCCCTACGAGCAGTACTTC. The chain couples TRBV10-3 to TRBJ2-7, with 8 bases fitting TRBD1. The CDR3 contains 16 residues. After removal of 10 bases from V and 2 bases from J, the junction contained 16 bases not matched to a gene. CDR1 and CDR2 (germline): ENHRY, SYGVKD.

The chain combines TRBV5-1 with TRBJ1-4; TRBD1 matches 9 bases. Germline values: CDR1 SGHRS, CDR2 YFSETQ. This CDR3 contains 14 residues. After removal of 3 bases from V and 8 bases from J, the junction contained 5 bases not matched to a gene. CDR3 in DNA: TGCGCCAGCAGCTACGGGACAGGGCGAGAAAAACTGTTTTTT. It specifies CASSYGTGREKLFF. Drawing the rest from reference TRBV5-1 and TRBJ1-4, the complete variable domain is KAGVTQTPRYLIKTRGQQVTLSCSPISGHRSVSWYQQTPGQGLQFLFEYFSETQRNKGNFPGRFSGRQFSNSRSEMNVSTLELGDSALYLCASSYGTGREKLFFGSGTQLSVL.

This clone was detected only once. A read error may produce the germline difference seen at one junction end. CDR3 coding DNA: TGTGCTAGCAGCGCAATGGGACTAGCGGGAGGGCCCGAGCAGGTCCCCTACAATGAGCAGTTCTTC. Its translation is CASSAMGLAGGPEQVPYNEQFF. J is TRBJ2-1 and V is TRBV7-7; TRBD2 matches 16 bases. From germline, CDR1 is SSHAT and CDR2 FNYEAQ (reference sequence). This CDR3 is 22 amino acids long.

The chain recombines TRBV5-1 with TRBJ2-1; the match to TRBD2 covers 8 bases. The length of the CDR3 is 15 residues. Losses at the gene ends were 2 bases for V and 0 bases for J; bases not matched to a gene: 1. Germline loops: CDR1 SGHRS, CDR2 YFSETQ. The CDR3 DNA reads as TGCGCCAGCAGCTTACTAGCGGACTCCTACAATGAGCAGTTCTTC. Its protein is CASSLLADSYNEQFF.

The rearrangement joins TRBV2 to TRBJ1-1; perhaps TRBD1 as D (6 bases). CDR3 length: 12 residues. In germline, CDR1 is SNHLY, CDR2 FYNNEI. Trimming stripped 9 bases from V and 4 bases from J, with 12 bases between. The CDR3 protein is CASTGYSTEAFF. The CDR3 nucleotides read TGTGCCAGTACAGGGTATAGCACTGAAGCTTTCTTT.

V and J are TRBV20-1 and TRBJ1-6; the match to TRBD1 covers 10 bases. The trim removed 3 bases at V and 4 bases at J, leaving 3 bases unmatched. The CDR3 length is 15 residues. Per the germline V gene, CDR1 is DFQATT and CDR2 is SNEGSKA (reference sequence). The CDR3 bases are TGCAGTGCTAGTGGGACAGGGGTTTATAATTCACCCCTCCACTTT. It specifies CSASGTGVYNSPLHF.

The chain is built from TRBV6-5 and TRBJ2-4; 7 bases align to TRBD2. This CDR3 comprises 15 residues. Looked up from germline, CDR1 is MNHEY and CDR2 is SVGAGI. Trimming at V came to 4 bases and at J to 7 bases, leaving 10 bases not matched to a gene. The DNA of the CDR3 is TGTGCCAGCAGTTTGCTGGGAGGGCCTTGGAACATTCAGTACTTC. This encodes CASSLLGGPWNIQYF.

The chain is built from TRBV4-1 and TRBJ2-1; 7 nucleotides agree with TRBD2. The CDR3 is 16 amino acids. The junction had 5 bases not matched to a gene; V was cut back by 0 bases and J by 3 bases. Germline CDR1 and CDR2: MGHRA and YSYEKL. The CDR3 protein is CASSQDHAGVYNEQFF. CDR3 bases: TGCGCCAGCAGCCAAGATCATGCGGGAGTCTACAATGAGCAGTTCTTC.

The chain recombines TRBV6-5 with TRBJ2-7; 11 bases map to TRBD1. Germline trimming cut 8 bases from V and 6 bases from J; bases unmatched to any gene: 9. This CDR3 region has 14 residues. CDR1 and CDR2 (germline): MNHEY, SVGAGI. The DNA of the CDR3 is TGTGCCAGCCGAGTGGACAGGGGGCTCGGCGAGCAGTACTTC. Translated: CASRVDRGLGEQYF.

The CDR3 protein is CASSITAGGLYEQYF. The CDR3 coding sequence is TGTGCCAGTAGTATAACGGCGGGAGGGCTCTACGAGCAGTACTTC. V is TRBV19 and J is TRBJ2-7; 9 bases match TRBD2. CDR1 and CDR2 (germline): LNHDA, SQIVND (reference sequence). Trimming removed 2 bases from V and 3 bases from J; junction bases left unmatched: 5. The CDR3 contains 15 residues.

The V and J genes are TRBV7-2 and TRBJ2-3; 14 bases are shared with TRBD2. V lost 0 bases, J lost 3 bases, and 8 bases stayed unmatched. The CDR3 is 19 residues long. Germline V gene lookup returns CDR1 SGHTA and CDR2 FQGNSA. Here the CDR3 reads CASSLARGTSGSRTDTQYF. In DNA, the CDR3 is TGTGCCAGCAGCTTAGCGAGGGGGACTAGCGGGAGTAGGACAGATACGCAGTATTTT.

This chain links TRBV6-2 or TRBV6-3 with TRBJ1-1; D is possibly TRBD1 (6 bases). Germline V lookup: CDR1 MNHEY, CDR2 SVGEGT. Trimming pared 2 bases from V and 0 bases from J, leaving 16 bases between. The length of the CDR3 is 17 residues. CDR3 sequence reads: CASSYDPTGYMNTEAFF. For the CDR3, the DNA is TGTGCCAGCAGTTACGACCCCACAGGGTACATGAACACTGAAGCTTTCTTT.

This rearrangement joins TRBV30 to TRBJ2-7; 10 nucleotides match TRBD1. Germline values: CDR1 GTSNPN, CDR2 SVGIG (reference sequence). V shed 7 bases, J shed 1 base, and the junction held 1 base outside the gene matches. The length of the CDR3 is 12 residues. CDR3 in DNA: TGTGCCTCGGGACAGGGGTCCTACGAGCAGTACTTC. This translates into CASGQGSYEQYF.

This chain connects TRBV7-9 to TRBJ2-7; 7 bases match TRBD1. From germline, CDR1 is SEHNR and CDR2 FQNEAQ (reference sequence). V shed 1 base and J 1 base; nucleotides not matched to a gene: 4. The CDR3 totals 15 residues. The CDR3 nucleotides read TGTGCCAGCAGCTTAGACAGGGGATTTTCCTACGAGCAGTACTTC. This gives the protein CASSLDRGFSYEQYF.

This sequence joins TRBV6-4 and TRBJ1-1; D is ambiguous. Germline V gives CDR1 MRHNA, CDR2 SNTAGT. V lost 5 bases, J lost 3 bases, and 10 bases lay in between. The CDR3 is 13 residues long. The CDR3 loop reads CASSREEHTEAFF. The CDR3 region has the DNA TGTGCCAGCAGTAGGGAGGAGCACACTGAAGCTTTCTTT.

This chain uses TRBV7-2 with TRBJ1-2, with 9 nucleotides matching TRBD1. The germline V gene has CDR1 SGHTA and CDR2 FQGNSA. CDR3 size: 15 residues. With 2 bases clipped from V and 7 bases from J, the junction kept 8 bases outside the gene matches. The CDR3 spells CASSLTGQGKRGYTF. CDR3 in DNA: TGTGCCAGCAGCTTAACGGGACAGGGAAAGCGTGGCTACACCTTC. The variable domain in full, completed from reference TRBV7-2 and TRBJ1-2, reads GAGVSQSPSNKVTEKGKDVELRCDPISGHTALYWYRQSLGQGLEFLIYFQGNSAPDKSGLPSDRFSAERTGGSVSTLTIQRTQQEDSAVYLCASSLTGQGKRGYTFGSGTRLTVV.

V gene TRBV12-5 combines with J gene TRBJ1-3; TRBD1 agrees at 10 bases. Trimming took 2 bases from V and 7 from J; bases not matched to a gene: 5. This CDR3 is built from 15 residues. Germline V gene lookup returns CDR1 LGHNT and CDR2 FRNRAP. The CDR3 protein is CASGLPRDRGNTIYF. The CDR3 DNA reads as TGTGCTAGTGGTTTGCCCCGGGACAGGGGCAACACCATATATTTT.

This clone is a singleton in its sample. The chain carries TRBV4-2 and TRBJ1-2, with D maybe TRBD1 (6 bases). Germline V gene lookup returns CDR1 LGHNA and CDR2 YNFKEQ. Trimming took off 0 bases at V and 3 bases at J, with 11 bases between the two ends. CDR3 length: 15 residues. The CDR3 region is CASSQESGVDYGYTF. Here the CDR3 DNA reads TGTGCCAGCAGCCAAGAGTCAGGGGTCGACTATGGCTACACCTTC.

The chain recombines TRBV11-2 with TRBJ2-5; D possibly corresponds to TRBD2 (6 bases). CDR3 length: 15 residues. Trimming cost V 0 bases and J 5 bases, with 13 bases left between them. Germline CDR1 and CDR2: SGHAT and FQNNGV. The CDR3, as DNA: TGTGCCAGCAGCTTAGATCCGACTAGATCTGAGACCCAGTACTTC. Its translation is CASSLDPTRSETQYF.